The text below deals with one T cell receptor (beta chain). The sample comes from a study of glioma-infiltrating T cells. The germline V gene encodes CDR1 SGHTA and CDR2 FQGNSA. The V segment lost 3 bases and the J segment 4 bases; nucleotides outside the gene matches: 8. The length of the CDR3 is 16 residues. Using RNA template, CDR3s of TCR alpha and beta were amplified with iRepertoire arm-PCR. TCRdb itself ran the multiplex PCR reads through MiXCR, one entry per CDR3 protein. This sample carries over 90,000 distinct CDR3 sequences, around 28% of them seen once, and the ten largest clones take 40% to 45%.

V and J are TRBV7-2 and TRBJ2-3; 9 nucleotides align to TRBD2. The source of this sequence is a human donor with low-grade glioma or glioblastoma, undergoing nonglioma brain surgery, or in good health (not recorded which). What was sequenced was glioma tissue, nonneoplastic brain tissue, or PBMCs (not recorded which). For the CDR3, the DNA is TGTGCCAGCAGCTTTGCTAGCGGGGCAAGGGCAGATACGCAGTATTTT. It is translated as CASSFASGARADTQYF. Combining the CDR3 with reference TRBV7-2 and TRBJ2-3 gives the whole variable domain GAGVSQSPSNKVTEKGKDVELRCDPISGHTALYWYRQSLGQGLEFLIYFQGNSAPDKSGLPSDRFSAERTGGSVSTLTIQRTQQEDSAVYLCASSFASGARADTQYFGPGTRLTVL.